The 18 T cell receptor beta chains below come from one sample, sequenced in a study of blood T cell repertoires in COVID-19 (dated by TCRdb to about 2020). The library was produced with the immunoSEQ multiplex PCR assay. Not all clones reach the TCRdb copy of this immuneACCESS table, which keeps in-frame sequences only. Checked studies attribute under half of the gap to unresolved V genes and leave the rest unexplained. This sample holds 440,000 or so clones; about 88% were observed only once. The top ten clonotypes cover 1.5% to 1.9% of the sample. Sequences were obtained from peripheral blood. These TCRs come from a woman between 40 and 50 years old with COVID-19, enrolled during active disease.

This clone occurred once. J is TRBJ2-7 and V is TRBV6-5, with 8 bases that match TRBD1. J gave up 0 bases and V 8 bases, and 3 bases lay outside the gene matches. This CDR3 spans 13 amino acids. Germline CDR1 reads MNHEY; CDR2 reads SVGAGI. In DNA, the CDR3 is TGTGCCAGCGGACAGGGAGACTCCTACGAGCAGTACTTC. This translates into CASGQGDSYEQYF.

V usage is TRBV11-3 and J usage is TRBJ2-1; TRBD2 matches 10 bases. V was clipped by 0 bases and J by 4 bases; unmatched bases: 3. CDR3 length: 16 amino acids. Germline CDR1 SGHNT, CDR2 YENEEA. This chain's CDR3 is CASSLEASGGYNEQFF. The CDR3 DNA follows: TGTGCCAGCAGCTTAGAGGCTAGCGGGGGATACAATGAGCAGTTCTTC.

This chain links TRBV6-2 or TRBV6-3 with TRBJ1-2, with D possibly being TRBD1 (5 bases). Trimming pared 2 bases from V and 7 bases from J, leaving 11 bases between. The CDR3 extends over 13 amino acids. Germline V lookup: CDR1 MNHEY, CDR2 SVGEGT. The CDR3: CASSYGADRGYTF. DNA of the CDR3: TGTGCCAGCAGTTACGGGGCAGATCGTGGCTACACCTTC.

The rearrangement links TRBV4-3 to TRBJ2-2; the D is unclear. Trimming took 0 bases from V and 6 from J, leaving 8 bases between them. Germline V gene lookup returns CDR1 LGHNA and CDR2 YSLEER. There are 14 residues in the CDR3. Here the CDR3 DNA reads TGCGCCAGCAGCCAAGATTCCCGGGCCGGGGAGCTGTTTTTT. As protein: CASSQDSRAGELFF.

The chain recombines TRBV6-2 or TRBV6-3 with TRBJ2-2; D possibly corresponds to TRBD1 (5 bases). In germline, CDR1 is MNHEY, CDR2 SVGEGT. This CDR3 is built from 16 residues. V dropped 5 bases and J dropped 0 bases, with 13 bases sitting between them. CDR3 region: CASSIDSDPNTGELFF. The CDR3 DNA sequence: TGTGCCAGCAGTATAGACAGCGACCCGAACACCGGGGAGCTGTTTTTT.

The CDR3 nucleotides read TGTGCCAGTCAGCCCTGGCGGGGCGAGCAGTTCTTC. It yields the protein CASQPWRGEQFF. The chain recombines TRBV19 with TRBJ2-1; D possibly corresponds to TRBD2 (6 bases). Per the germline V gene, CDR1 is LNHDA and CDR2 is SQIVND (reference sequence). The CDR3 is 12 amino acids. V dropped 8 bases and J dropped 10 bases, with 15 bases sitting between them.

The chain couples TRBV9 to TRBJ2-5; TRBD2 matches 8 bases. The V gene end was trimmed by 5 bases and the J gene end by 0 bases; junction bases not matched to a gene: 3. Germline V CDR1 and CDR2: SGDLS, YYNGEE. This CDR3 has 14 residues. CDR3 coding DNA: TGTGCCAGCAGTAGCGGGGCGAACCAAGAGACCCAGTACTTC. Its protein is CASSSGANQETQYF.

The rearrangement links TRBV19 to TRBJ1-1; TRBD1 matches at 8 bases. With V trimmed by 5 bases and J by 5 bases, 7 bases remained unmatched. From germline, CDR1 is LNHDA and CDR2 SQIVND (reference sequence). The CDR3 has 14 amino acids. CDR3 bases: TGTGCCAGTAGTTCGGGCAGGGGGCAAACTGAAGCTTTCTTT. Its protein is CASSSGRGQTEAFF.

In its sample, this clone was seen once. The chain is built from TRBV5-1 and TRBJ1-1, with TRBD1 matching over 8 bases. Trimming cost V 6 bases and J 3 bases; bases outside gene matches: 10. CDR1 is SGHRS, CDR2 YFSETQ, per germline. CDR3 length: 15 residues. The CDR3 is CASTLTGGRDTEAFF. CDR3 sequence (DNA): TGCGCCAGCACCCTAACAGGGGGAAGGGACACTGAAGCTTTCTTT.

The chain employs TRBV6-2 or TRBV6-3 and TRBJ1-1; TRBD1 agrees at 8 bases. Germline CDR1 and CDR2: MNHEY and SVGEGT. J gave up 3 bases and V 2 bases, and 8 bases lay outside the gene matches. The CDR3 loop spans 16 amino acids. CDR3 region: CASSYERTGKDTEAFF. CDR3 sequence (DNA): TGTGCCAGCAGTTACGAAAGGACAGGGAAGGACACTGAAGCTTTCTTT.

This chain connects TRBV4-1 to TRBJ1-2; a weak D match, TRBD1 (5 bases). Germline values: CDR1 MGHRA, CDR2 YSYEKL. The germline V and J ends were trimmed by 1 base and 1 base, with 10 bases remaining between them. CDR3 length: 15 amino acids. Written as DNA, the CDR3 is TGCGCCAGCAGCCAAGTGGGGCAGATTAACTATGGCTACACCTTC. Translation: CASSQVGQINYGYTF.

The rearrangement uses TRBV7-6 and TRBJ2-2, with 10 nucleotides matching TRBD2. Per the germline V gene, CDR1 is SGHVS and CDR2 is FNYEAQ. Losses at the gene ends were 1 base for V and 8 bases for J; bases not matched to a gene: 1. This CDR3 spans 14 amino acids. The CDR3: CASSLGGLAGELFF. Written as DNA, the CDR3 is TGTGCCAGCAGCTTAGGGGGACTAGCGGGGGAGCTGTTTTTT.

The chain employs TRBV7-3 and TRBJ1-5; no reliable D call. This CDR3 comprises 12 residues. Trimming pared 5 bases from V and 7 bases from J, leaving 9 bases between. Germline lookup yields CDR1 SGHTA and CDR2 FQGTGA. CDR3 protein: CASSVPGQPQHF. As DNA, the CDR3 is TGTGCCAGCAGCGTCCCGGGGCAGCCCCAGCATTTT.

This clone was recorded once. This chain connects TRBV13 to TRBJ2-4, with 7 bases aligning to TRBD1. This CDR3 comprises 19 residues. CDR1 and CDR2 (germline): PRHDT, FYEKMQ (reference sequence). The V gene end was trimmed by 3 bases and the J gene end by 0 bases; junction bases not matched to a gene: 14. CDR3 nucleotides: TGTGCCAGCAGCTTTAGGCAGGGGGTACAAACGATAGCCAAAAACATTCAGTACTTC. It is translated as CASSFRQGVQTIAKNIQYF.

The V and J genes are TRBV6-6 and TRBJ1-1; unclear D gene. V lost 0 bases and J 4 bases, leaving 9 bases between the germline ends. This CDR3 has 14 residues. Germline values: CDR1 MNHNY, CDR2 SVGAGI (reference sequence). Here the CDR3 DNA reads TGTGCCAGCAGTTACTCGGAGGGCGGCACTGAAGCTTTCTTT. It encodes CASSYSEGGTEAFF.

In regard to this clone: The junction differs from germline at one of its ends, possibly a read error. CDR3 in DNA: TGTGCCAGCAGGGAAGGCAGAAACAATCAGCCCCAGCATTTT. The encoded protein is CASREGRNNQPQHF. The genes are TRBV2 and TRBJ1-5; D is ambiguous. Germline-derived CDR1 and CDR2 are SNHLY and FYNNEI. The CDR3 consists of 14 residues. Variable domain in full (rest from reference TRBV2 and TRBJ1-5): EPEVTQTPSHQVTQMGQEVILRCVPISNHLYFYWYRQILGQKVEFLVSFYNNEISEKSEIFDDQFSVERPDGSNFTLKIRSTKLEDSAMYFCASREGRNNQPQHFGDGTRLSIL.

In its sample, this clone was seen a few times. The chain joins TRBV15 to TRBJ2-2; 7 bases match TRBD2. The CDR3 is 15 residues long. With V trimmed by 5 bases and J by 1 base, 4 bases remained unmatched. Germline CDR1 and CDR2: LNHNV and YYDKDF (reference sequence). CDR3 bases: TGTGCCACCAGCGAGGGAGGGCGGAACACCGGGGAGCTGTTTTTT. It codes for CATSEGGRNTGELFF. The full variable domain, in which reference TRBV15 and TRBJ2-2 provide the parts outside the CDR3, is DAMVIQNPRYQVTQFGKPVTLSCSQTLNHNVMYWYQQKSSQAPKLLFHYYDKDFNNEADTPDNFQSRRPNTSFCFLDIRSPGLGDTAMYLCATSEGGRNTGELFFGEGSRLTVL.

V and J are TRBV15 and TRBJ1-1, with D unclear. V lost 3 bases and J 2 bases, leaving 10 bases between the germline ends. Germline V gives CDR1 LNHNV, CDR2 YYDKDF (reference sequence). The length of the CDR3 is 14 residues. The CDR3 here is CATSRETGNTEAFF. As DNA, the CDR3 is TGTGCCACCAGCAGGGAGACGGGAAACACTGAAGCTTTCTTT.